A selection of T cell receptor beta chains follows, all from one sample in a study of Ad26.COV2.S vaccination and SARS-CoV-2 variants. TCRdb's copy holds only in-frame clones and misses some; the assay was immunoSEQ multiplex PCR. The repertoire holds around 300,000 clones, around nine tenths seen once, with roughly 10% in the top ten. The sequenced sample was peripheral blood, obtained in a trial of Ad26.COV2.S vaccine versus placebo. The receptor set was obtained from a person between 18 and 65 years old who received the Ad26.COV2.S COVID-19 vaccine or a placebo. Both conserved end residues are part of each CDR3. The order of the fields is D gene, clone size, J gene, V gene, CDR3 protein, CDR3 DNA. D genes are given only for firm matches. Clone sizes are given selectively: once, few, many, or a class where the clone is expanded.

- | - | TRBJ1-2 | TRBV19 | CASSMGTAGETF | TGTGCCAGTAGTATGGGGACGGCTGGGGAAACCTTC
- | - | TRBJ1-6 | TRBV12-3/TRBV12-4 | CASSLGYNSPLHF | TGTGCCAGCAGTTTGGGTTATAATTCACCCCTCCACTTT
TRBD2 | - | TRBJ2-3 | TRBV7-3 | CASSPNSSGRGDTQYF | TGTGCCAGCAGCCCAAACTCTAGCGGGAGGGGAGATACGCAGTATTTT
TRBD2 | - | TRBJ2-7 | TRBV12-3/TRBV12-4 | CASSFGTTYEQYF | TGTGCCAGCAGTTTTGGGACTACCTACGAGCAGTACTTC
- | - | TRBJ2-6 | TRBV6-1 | CASSETHFRVSGANVLTF | TGTGCCAGCAGTGAAACCCACTTCAGGGTTTCTGGGGCCAACGTCCTGACTTTC
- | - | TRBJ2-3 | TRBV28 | CASQLGGATTDTQYF | TGTGCCAGCCAACTTGGGGGGGCCACGACAGATACGCAGTATTTT
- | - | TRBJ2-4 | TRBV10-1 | CARIIRKNIQYF | TGCGCCAGGATAATTCGCAAAAACATTCAGTACTTC
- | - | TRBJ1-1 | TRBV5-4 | CASSSSGTLNTEAFF | TGTGCCAGCAGCTCTTCCGGGACACTGAACACTGAAGCTTTCTTT
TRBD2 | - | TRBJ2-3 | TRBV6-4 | CASSDSPSGMGADTQYF | TGTGCCAGCAGTGACTCGCCTAGCGGGATGGGGGCAGATACGCAGTATTTT
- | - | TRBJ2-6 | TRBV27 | CASSLFAIGSSGANVLTF | TGTGCCAGCAGTTTATTTGCGATCGGGAGCTCTGGGGCCAACGTCCTGACTTTC
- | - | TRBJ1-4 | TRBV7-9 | CASSRGSWEEKLFF | TGTGCCAGCAGTCGGGGATCTTGGGAAGAAAAACTGTTTTTT
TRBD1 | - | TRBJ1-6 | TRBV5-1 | CASSLVGTVYNSPLHF | TGCGCCAGCAGCTTGGTCGGGACAGTTTATAATTCACCCCTCCACTTT
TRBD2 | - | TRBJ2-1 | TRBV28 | CASSLSGGYNEQFF | TGTGCCAGCAGTTTGAGCGGGGGTTACAATGAGCAGTTCTTC
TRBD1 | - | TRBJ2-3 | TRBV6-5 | CASRGGQGPDTQYF | TGTGCCAGCCGAGGCGGACAGGGACCAGATACGCAGTATTTT
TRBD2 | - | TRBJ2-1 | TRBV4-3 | CASSHSGASSYNEQFF | TGCGCCAGCAGCCATAGCGGGGCGAGCTCCTACAATGAGCAGTTCTTC
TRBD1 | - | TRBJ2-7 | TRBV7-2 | CASGTGGYEQYF | TGTGCCAGCGGGACAGGGGGCTACGAGCAGTACTTC
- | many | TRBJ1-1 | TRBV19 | CASRNAGYRMNTEAFF | TGTGCCAGTAGAAATGCGGGGTACCGCATGAACACTGAAGCTTTCTTT
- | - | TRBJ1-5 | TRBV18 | CASSPAGEGQPQHF | TGTGCCAGCTCACCAGCAGGGGAGGGTCAGCCCCAGCATTTT
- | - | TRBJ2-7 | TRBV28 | CASSSPPLATYEQYF | TGTGCCAGCAGTTCACCTCCCCTCGCTACATACGAGCAGTACTTC
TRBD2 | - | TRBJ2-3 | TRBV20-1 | CSASGQRGGRTDTQYF | TGCAGTGCTAGTGGCCAGCGGGGGGGCCGCACAGATACGCAGTATTTT
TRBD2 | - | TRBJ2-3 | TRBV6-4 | CASRDGLAGEQDTQYF | TGTGCCAGCAGGGATGGACTAGCGGGAGAGCAAGATACGCAGTATTTT
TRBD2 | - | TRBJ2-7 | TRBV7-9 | CASSGLTSSGGAYEQYF | TGTGCCAGCAGCGGGTTGACTAGTAGCGGGGGCGCCTACGAGCAGTACTTC
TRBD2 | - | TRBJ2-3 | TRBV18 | CASSPPGTRGADTQYF | TGTGCCAGCTCACCTCCCGGGACTAGGGGGGCAGATACGCAGTATTTT
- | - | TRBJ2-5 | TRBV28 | CASSSPLSETQYF | TGTGCCAGCAGCTCCCCTCTATCGGAGACCCAGTACTTC
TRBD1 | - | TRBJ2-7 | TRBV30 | CAWETTGSDSEQYF | TGTGCCTGGGAAACGACAGGGTCGGATTCCGAGCAGTACTTC
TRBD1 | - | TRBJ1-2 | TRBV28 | CASRPQGNYGYTF | TGTGCCAGCAGACCACAGGGGAACTATGGCTACACCTTC
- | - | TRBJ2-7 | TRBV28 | CASTWGSSYEQYF | TGTGCCAGCACTTGGGGCAGCTCCTACGAGCAGTACTTC
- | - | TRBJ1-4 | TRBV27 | CASSFQGPNEKLFF | TGTGCCAGCAGTTTTCAGGGGCCTAATGAAAAACTGTTTTTT
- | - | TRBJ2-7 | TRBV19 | CASTAWGTGEEQYF | TGTGCCAGTACGGCGTGGGGAACTGGTGAGGAGCAGTACTTC
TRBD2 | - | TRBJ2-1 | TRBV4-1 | CASSQEKREGTNEQFF | TGCGCCAGCAGCCAAGAGAAGAGGGAGGGCACCAATGAGCAGTTCTTC
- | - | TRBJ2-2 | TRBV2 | CASTPSLRGGVFHTGELFF | TGTGCCAGCACCCCCTCTTTGAGGGGCGGGGTTTTTCACACCGGGGAGCTGTTTTTT
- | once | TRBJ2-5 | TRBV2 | CASSAAGRLIQETQYF | TGTGCCAGCAGTGCCGCCGGCCGGTTGATACAAGAGACCCAGTACTTC
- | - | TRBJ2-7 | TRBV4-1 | CASSQDLLLPYEQYF | TGCGCCAGCAGCCAAGATTTACTTCTCCCCTACGAGCAGTACTTC
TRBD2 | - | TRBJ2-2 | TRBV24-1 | CATSDRLAGTWGTGELFF | TGTGCCACCAGTGACCGGCTAGCGGGAACCTGGGGCACCGGGGAGCTGTTTTTT
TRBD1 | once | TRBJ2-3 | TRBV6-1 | CASSDGTGVDTQYF | TGTGCCAGCAGTGACGGGACAGGGGTAGATACGCAGTATTTT
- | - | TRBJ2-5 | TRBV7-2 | CASSLEGVNGETQYF | TGTGCCAGCAGCTTAGAGGGCGTCAATGGGGAGACCCAGTACTTC
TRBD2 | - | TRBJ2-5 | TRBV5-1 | CASARGRELQETQYF | TGCGCCAGCGCCAGAGGGCGGGAGCTCCAAGAGACCCAGTACTTC
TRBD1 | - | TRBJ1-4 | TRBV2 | CASEGQLEKLFF | TGTGCCAGCGAGGGACAGTTGGAAAAACTGTTTTTT
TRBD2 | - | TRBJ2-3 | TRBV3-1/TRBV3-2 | CASSQSGGLTSGDTQYF | TGTGCCAGCAGCCAATCGGGAGGACTAACCTCCGGGGATACGCAGTATTTT
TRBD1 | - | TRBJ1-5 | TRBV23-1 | CASSHRGGQGVEANQPQHF | TGCGCCAGCAGTCATCGGGGCGGACAGGGGGTAGAGGCAAATCAGCCCCAGCATTTT
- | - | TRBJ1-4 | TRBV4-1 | CASSQWTMTNEKLFF | TGCGCCAGCAGCCAGTGGACAATGACTAATGAAAAACTGTTTTTT
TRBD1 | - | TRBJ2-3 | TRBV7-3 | CASSLQGDSTDTQYF | TGTGCCAGCAGCTTACAGGGGGACAGCACAGATACGCAGTATTTT
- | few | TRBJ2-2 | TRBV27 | CASSLTGTGGFGELFF | TGTGCCAGCAGTTTAACGGGTACGGGCGGATTCGGGGAGCTGTTTTTT
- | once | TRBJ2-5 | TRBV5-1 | CASSFPGGETQYF | TGCGCCAGCAGCTTCCCAGGAGGCGAGACCCAGTACTTC
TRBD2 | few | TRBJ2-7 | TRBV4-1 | CASSQGGLAGGEQYF | TGCGCCAGCAGCCAAGGGGGCCTAGCGGGAGGCGAGCAGTACTTC
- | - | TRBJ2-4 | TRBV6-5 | CASSPYGARADIQYF | TGTGCCAGCAGTCCGTATGGGGCTCGCGCTGATATTCAGTACTTC
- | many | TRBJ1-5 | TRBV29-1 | CSVADGVLGNQPQHF | TGCAGCGTTGCGGACGGAGTCTTGGGGAATCAGCCCCAGCATTTT
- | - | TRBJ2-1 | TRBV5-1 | CASSFAEGSYNEQFF | TGCGCCAGCAGCTTCGCCGAGGGGTCCTACAATGAGCAGTTCTTC
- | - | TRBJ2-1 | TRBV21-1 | CASSKAPSGFYNEQFF | TGTGCCAGCAGCAAAGCCCCTAGCGGGTTCTACAATGAGCAGTTCTTC
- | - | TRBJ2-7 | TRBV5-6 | CASSLEGDYEQYF | TGTGCCAGCAGCCTTGAGGGGGACTACGAGCAGTACTTC
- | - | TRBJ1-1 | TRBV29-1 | CSVELPNTEAFF | TGCAGCGTTGAATTACCGAACACTGAAGCTTTCTTT
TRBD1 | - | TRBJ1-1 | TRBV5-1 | CASSSTGTGNTEAFF | TGCGCCAGCAGCTCTACCGGGACAGGGAACACTGAAGCTTTCTTT
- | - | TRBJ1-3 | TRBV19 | CASRTGYSGNTIYF | TGTGCCAGTCGTACGGGTTATTCTGGAAACACCATATATTTT
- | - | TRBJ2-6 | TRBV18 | CASSPPEGTSGANVLTF | TGTGCCAGCTCACCACCGGAGGGAACCTCTGGGGCCAACGTCCTGACTTTC